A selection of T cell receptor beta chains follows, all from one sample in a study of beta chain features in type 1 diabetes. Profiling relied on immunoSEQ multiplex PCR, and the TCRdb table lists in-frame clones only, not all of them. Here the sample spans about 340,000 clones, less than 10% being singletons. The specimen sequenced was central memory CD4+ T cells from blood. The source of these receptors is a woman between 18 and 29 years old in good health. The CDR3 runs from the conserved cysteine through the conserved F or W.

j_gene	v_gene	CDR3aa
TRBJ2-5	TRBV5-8	CASSFGEETQYF
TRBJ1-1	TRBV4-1	CASRAGPGGRGTEAFF
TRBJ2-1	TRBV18	CASSPQTSGSNEQFF
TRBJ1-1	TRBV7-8	CASSLDNTEAFF
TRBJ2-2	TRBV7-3	CASSPDRVGTGELFF
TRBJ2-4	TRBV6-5	CASKGSGENIQYF
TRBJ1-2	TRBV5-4	CASSPSKVRGAYDGYTF
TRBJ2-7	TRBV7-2	CASSFGASGSYEQYF
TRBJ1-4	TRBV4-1	CASSQETATNEKLFF
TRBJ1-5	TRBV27	CASSIGLDQPQHF
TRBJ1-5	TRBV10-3	CATGDSYGNQPQHF
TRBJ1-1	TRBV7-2	CASSPSDRNTEAFF
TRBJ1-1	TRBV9	CASSVGGIMNTEAFF
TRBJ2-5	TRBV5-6	CASSLPGTSGRRKETQYF
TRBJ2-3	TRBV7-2	CASSQSWGTDTQYF
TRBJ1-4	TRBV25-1	CASSETGRAEKLFF
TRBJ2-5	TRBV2	CASSVRPGLQETQYF
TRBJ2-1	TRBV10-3	CAISRTSGSYNEQFF
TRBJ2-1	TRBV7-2	CASSTGTSSSNEQFF
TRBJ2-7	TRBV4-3	CASSLDRQGRGEQYF
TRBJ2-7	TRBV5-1	CASSTGGRYEQYF
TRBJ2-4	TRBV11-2	CASSPALLNIQYF
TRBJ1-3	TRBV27	CASRPRWDSGNTIYF
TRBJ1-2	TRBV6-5	CASSYSVGTYGYTF
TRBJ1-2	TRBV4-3	CASSQDRQISNYGYTF
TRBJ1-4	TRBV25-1	CASSDSRGHDEKLFF
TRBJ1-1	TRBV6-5	CASSVVGGGTEAFF
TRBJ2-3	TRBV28	CASSRSANTDTQYF
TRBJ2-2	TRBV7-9	CASSLLGEVSGELFF
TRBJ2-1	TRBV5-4	CASSSTERDEQFF
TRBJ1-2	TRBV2	CASSQEGLGYTF
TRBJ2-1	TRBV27	CASSSYSSNNEQFF
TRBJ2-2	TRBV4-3	CASSQAYPGQGDTGELFF
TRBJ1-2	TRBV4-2	CASSQDVQGGGYGYTF
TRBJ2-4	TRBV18	CASSRGQGLGIQYF
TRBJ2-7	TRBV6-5	CASSYHSGSGNEQYF
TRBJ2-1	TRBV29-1	CSARVLLVDEQFF
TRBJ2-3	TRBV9	CASSPGTSGRAADTQYF
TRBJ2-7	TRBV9	CASSVGAGTGDYEQYF
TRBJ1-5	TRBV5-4	CASTTGPNQPQHF
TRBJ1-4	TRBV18	CASSVTMGEKLFF
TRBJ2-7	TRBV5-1	CASRPGTEYEQYF
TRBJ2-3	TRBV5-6	CASFPGEGTSTDTQYF
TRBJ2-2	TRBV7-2	CASSLNAPGLINAGELFF
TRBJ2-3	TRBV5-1	CASSSRQTDTQYF
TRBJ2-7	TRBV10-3	CAISEVPQTYEQYF
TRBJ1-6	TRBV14	CASSYETNSPLHF
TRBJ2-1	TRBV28	CASSFSRTSSVGDREYNEQFF
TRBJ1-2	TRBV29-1	CSVGEGLGYGYTF
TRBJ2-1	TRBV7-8	CASSLRRDRPTLGQFF
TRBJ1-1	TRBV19	CASKSVNLNTEAFF
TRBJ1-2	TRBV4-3	CASSQGIHGQVFNYGYTF
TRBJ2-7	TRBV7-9	CASSPGFEQYF
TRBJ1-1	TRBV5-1	CASSLDGSEAFF
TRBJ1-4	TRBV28	CASSSAAPHEKLFF
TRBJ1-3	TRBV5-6	CASSFGLTDSGNTIYF
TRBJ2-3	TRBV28	CASGLGTDTQYF